The rows below give T cell receptor beta chains drawn from one sample of a study of cytomegalovirus exposure and HLA in healthy donors. The assay was immunoSEQ multiplex PCR, and TCRdb's table has in-frame clones only and misses some. Here the sample spans tens of thousands of clones, about 94% being singletons. Material: PBMCs. The receptors here all came from a man aged 18-30 years in good health and CMV-seropositive. Both conserved end residues are part of each CDR3. The D gene is left open where the match is weak. The listing skips clone size in some rows; elsewhere it reads once, few, many or a size class.

D gene	clone size	V gene	J gene	CDR3 length	CDR3 DNA	CDR3 protein
TRBD1	-	TRBV27	TRBJ2-7	15	TGTGCCAGCAGTTTATTTGGGACAGGGGCCTACGAGCAGTACTTC	CASSLFGTGAYEQYF
-	-	TRBV6-1	TRBJ2-3	15	TGTGCCAGCAGTGAATGGGACTCCAGCACAGATACGCAGTATTTT	CASSEWDSSTDTQYF
-	-	TRBV6-1	TRBJ2-5	14	TGTGCCAGCAGTATTTGGACAGACCAAGAGACCCAGTACTTC	CASSIWTDQETQYF
TRBD2	-	TRBV5-1	TRBJ2-1	16	TGCGCCAGCAGCTTGGGATTAGCGGGAGGAGGCGATGAGCAGTTCTTC	CASSLGLAGGGDEQFF
TRBD1	once	TRBV5-4	TRBJ2-6	16	TGTGCCAGCAGCGGACAGGGGGCGCGGGGGGCCAACGTCCTGACTTTC	CASSGQGARGANVLTF
-	-	TRBV28	TRBJ1-2	14	TGTGCCAGCAGTTTTAGTGGGGGCCTGTATGGCTACACCTTC	CASSFSGGLYGYTF
TRBD2	-	TRBV2	TRBJ2-2	15	TGTGCCAGCACCTTGACTAGCGGATACACCGGGGAGCTGTTTTTT	CASTLTSGYTGELFF
-	-	TRBV29-1	TRBJ2-1	11	TGCAGCGCCTCCTTAGTAGATGAGCAGTTCTTC	CSASLVDEQFF
-	-	TRBV30	TRBJ1-3	11	TGTGCCTGGACAGCTGGAAACACCATATATTTT	CAWTAGNTIYF
-	-	TRBV19	TRBJ2-4	15	TGTGCCAGTAGTATAGGAGGCCTCCTGAGGGACATTCAGTACTTC	CASSIGGLLRDIQYF
TRBD1	-	TRBV7-3	TRBJ1-2	13	TGTGCCAGCAGCTCAGGGGGCGCCTATGGCTACACCTTC	CASSSGGAYGYTF
-	-	TRBV7-9	TRBJ1-4	13	TGTGCCAGCAGCTTATCCGGGGAAGAAAAACTGTTTTTT	CASSLSGEEKLFF
TRBD2	once	TRBV27	TRBJ2-2	16	TGTGCCAGCAGTATAAGACTAGCGGGACTCACCGGGGAGCTGTTTTTT	CASSIRLAGLTGELFF
TRBD2	once	TRBV6-1	TRBJ2-3	13	TGTGCCAGTTCGGGAGGTCTACGATATACGCAGTATTTT	CASSGGLRYTQYF
-	-	TRBV10-3	TRBJ1-4	13	TGTGCCAGCCGAGTGGGCCTTAATGAAAAACTGTTTTTT	CASRVGLNEKLFF
TRBD2	-	TRBV10-1	TRBJ2-1	18	TGCGCCAGCAGTGCCGGACTAGCGGGAGGACCCCAATACAATGAGCAGTTCTTC	CASSAGLAGGPQYNEQFF
-	-	TRBV4-1	TRBJ2-5	19	TGCGCCAGCAGCCAAGCTCCCAAAGGAGCGGGCTCGCACCAAGAGACCCAGTACTTC	CASSQAPKGAGSHQETQYF
-	-	TRBV6-6	TRBJ2-7	14	TGTGCCAGCAGTTCCCAGGGAGGAACCAACGAGCAGTACTTC	CASSSQGGTNEQYF
-	-	TRBV28	TRBJ1-1	15	TGTGCCAGCAGTTTATGGGGGGCGCAGGACACTGAAGCTTTCTTT	CASSLWGAQDTEAFF
-	-	TRBV19	TRBJ1-5	16	TGTGCCAGTAGTTGGGCGGGACCCTTTAGCAATCAGCCCCAGCATTTT	CASSWAGPFSNQPQHF
TRBD2	-	TRBV10-3	TRBJ2-1	14	TGTGCCAGTACCGGGGACTACGATTACAATGAGCAGTTCTTC	CASTGDYDYNEQFF
TRBD1	-	TRBV9	TRBJ2-1	15	TGTGCCAGCAGCGGATCGGGACAGCCCTACAATGAGCAGTTCTTC	CASSGSGQPYNEQFF
-	-	TRBV10-3	TRBJ2-2	20	TGTGCCATCAGTGAGTCGGCAGGAAAAGCGGGCCGCGGACGGACCGGGGAGCTGTTTTTT	CAISESAGKAGRGRTGELFF
TRBD1	-	TRBV9	TRBJ1-1	14	TGTGCCAGCAGCGTAGGAGACAGGGTTGAATTGGCTTTCTTT	CASSVGDRVELAFF
TRBD2	-	TRBV30	TRBJ2-1	12	TGCTCTGGGGGGAGGGCCTACAATGAGCAGTTCTTC	CSGGRAYNEQFF
TRBD2	-	TRBV6-5	TRBJ2-5	15	TGTGCCAGCAGAACTCCTAGCGGGACACAAGAGACCCAGTACTTC	CASRTPSGTQETQYF
-	-	TRBV28	TRBJ2-1	14	TGTGCCAGCAGTTTACCATACAGGTCCAATGAGCAGTTCTTC	CASSLPYRSNEQFF
TRBD1	-	TRBV28	TRBJ2-5	17	TGTGCCAGCAGTCATATGGGACAGCCAATGAAGGGAGAGACCCAGTACTTC	CASSHMGQPMKGETQYF
TRBD1	-	TRBV5-1	TRBJ1-4	16	TGCGCCAGCAGCTTGTACAGGGGGGATTCTAATGAAAAACTGTTTTTT	CASSLYRGDSNEKLFF
TRBD1	-	TRBV5-1	TRBJ1-1	15	TGCGCCAGCAGCTCCCGGGGCCGCCAGGGGGCTGAAGCTTTCTTT	CASSSRGRQGAEAFF
TRBD2	-	TRBV10-3	TRBJ2-1	13	TGTGCCATCAGACTAGCGGGAGGGAATGAGCAGTTCTTC	CAIRLAGGNEQFF
-	-	TRBV6-6	TRBJ2-7	12	TGTGCCAGCAGTTTACGACTCTACGAGCAGTACTTC	CASSLRLYEQYF
-	once	TRBV2	TRBJ1-1	13	TGTGCCAGCAGTGAAGCAGGGGAAAGTGAAGCTTTCTTT	CASSEAGESEAFF
-	-	TRBV9	TRBJ1-2	14	TGTGCCAGCAGCGTAGAGGACAGCTTCTATGGCTACACCTTC	CASSVEDSFYGYTF
TRBD2	-	TRBV19	TRBJ2-7	15	TGTGCCAGTAGTGAATGGACTAGCGGGAGTGGAGAGCAGTACTTC	CASSEWTSGSGEQYF
TRBD1	-	TRBV28	TRBJ1-2	13	TGTGCCAGCAGTTTAAACACAGGGGGCGGCTACACCTTC	CASSLNTGGGYTF
TRBD1	once	TRBV6-5	TRBJ2-3	14	TGTGCCTCCCGGTTAGGGGGCGCGACAGATACGCAGTATTTT	CASRLGGATDTQYF
TRBD2	-	TRBV11-3	TRBJ2-1	16	TGTGCCAGCAGCCCCCCCGGGGGGAGCTCCTACAATGAGCAGTTCTTC	CASSPPGGSSYNEQFF
-	-	TRBV5-8	TRBJ2-1	14	TGTGCCAGCAGCTTCTCCGGAGGGACTGCGGAGCAGTTCTTC	CASSFSGGTAEQFF
TRBD1	-	TRBV5-4	TRBJ2-7	14	TGTGCCAGCCGCGCGGACAGGATGGGATACGAGCAGTACTTC	CASRADRMGYEQYF
TRBD1	-	TRBV15	TRBJ1-5	18	TGTGCCACCAGCAGTTTCCGGGACAGGGAGAGCGGCAATCAGCCCCAGCATTTT	CATSSFRDRESGNQPQHF
-	-	TRBV5-1	TRBJ2-5	13	TGCGCCAGCAGTCTACAGGTTGAAGAGACCCAGTACTTC	CASSLQVEETQYF
-	-	TRBV6-5	TRBJ2-2	15	TGTGCCAGCAGTATCAGGGGCCGGAGCACCGGGGAGCTGTTTTTT	CASSIRGRSTGELFF
TRBD2	once	TRBV6-6	TRBJ2-7	16	TGTGCCAGCACCTGGGGGTGGGCGACTAGCAAATACGAGCAGTACTTC	CASTWGWATSKYEQYF
TRBD1	-	TRBV6-5	TRBJ2-7	13	TGTGCCAGCAGTGGGACAGGCACGTACGAGCAGTACTTC	CASSGTGTYEQYF
TRBD1	-	TRBV18	TRBJ2-1	16	TGTGCCAGCTCACATGAACAGGGGGCGAAGAGCGATGAGCAGTTCTTC	CASSHEQGAKSDEQFF
-	-	TRBV19	TRBJ2-2	14	TGTGCCAGTTCTAACGGGGTTGGGACCGGGGAGCTGTTTTTT	CASSNGVGTGELFF
TRBD1	-	TRBV7-8	TRBJ2-7	14	TGTGCCAGCAGCGTGCGGGACAGGTTGTACGAGCAGTACTTC	CASSVRDRLYEQYF
-	once	TRBV27	TRBJ2-5	11	TGTGCCAGCAGTCCCGGGGAGACCCAGTACTTC	CASSPGETQYF
-	-	TRBV18	TRBJ2-7	13	TGTGCCAGCTCACCAACACAGACCTACGAGCAGTACTTC	CASSPTQTYEQYF
-	-	TRBV7-8	TRBJ2-2	16	TGTGCCAGCAGCCCTAAGGGCTCCGCGGGCACCGGGGAGCTGTTTTTT	CASSPKGSAGTGELFF
TRBD1	-	TRBV29-1	TRBJ2-1	14	TGCAGCGGGATAACAGGGGGCATGAACAATGAGCAGTTCTTC	CSGITGGMNNEQFF
TRBD2	-	TRBV6-5	TRBJ2-1	15	TGTGCCAGCACCCTAGCGGGAGCAGAGGGCAATGAGCAGTTCTTC	CASTLAGAEGNEQFF
TRBD1	-	TRBV9	TRBJ1-2	16	TGTGCCAGCACCCCGGCCGGGGACAGGGCCTCCTATGGCTACACCTTC	CASTPAGDRASYGYTF
-	-	TRBV7-6	TRBJ2-2	14	TGTGCCAGCAGCTTAACTACCAACACCGGGGAGCTGTTTTTT	CASSLTTNTGELFF
TRBD1	-	TRBV6-1	TRBJ1-5	13	TGTGCCAGCAGGGGACAGGGAGGTAGGCCCCAGCATTTT	CASRGQGGRPQHF
-	-	TRBV9	TRBJ1-2	16	TGTGCCAGCAGCTACGCGGGGGGCGCCTCTAACTATGGCTACACCTTC	CASSYAGGASNYGYTF
TRBD2	-	TRBV6-5	TRBJ2-7	14	TGTGCCAGCAGTTTCGAAGGGGAGGGAGACGAGCAGTACTTC	CASSFEGEGDEQYF
-	-	TRBV2	TRBJ2-2	16	TGTGCCAGCAGACCCCCCGGGACATTAAACACCGGGGAGCTGTTTTTT	CASRPPGTLNTGELFF
-	-	TRBV9	TRBJ2-7	13	TGTGCCAGCAGCTTTACTAGCAGCGACGAGCAGTACTTC	CASSFTSSDEQYF